These 7 T cell receptor beta chains originate from one sample sequenced in a study of chemoradiotherapy in HPV16-positive cancers (dated by TCRdb to the early 2020s). The library was produced with the immunoSEQ multiplex PCR assay. Drawn from immuneACCESS, this table holds only the in-frame rearrangements with V and J called that TCRdb kept. Clones are partly lost; checked studies trace under half to an unresolved V gene and leave the rest unexplained. For this sample there are under 15,000 clones; roughly four fifths appear just once. The ten largest clones take up approximately 1% of the sample. Sample collection occurred from a patient who underwent chemoradiotherapy. The source is a human donor with HPV-associated anogenital cancer.

The CDR3 coding sequence is TGTGCCAGCAGTACACAGGGGTTTGGCGATCAGCCCCAGCATTTT. Encoded protein: CASSTQGFGDQPQHF. The chain couples TRBV6-1 to TRBJ1-5, with 7 bases that match TRBD1. V gave up 5 bases and J gave up 5 bases; unmatched junction bases: 9. Germline CDR1 MNHNS, CDR2 SASEGT. This CDR3 spans 15 amino acids.

J is TRBJ2-3 and V is TRBV29-1; TRBD2 might be the D (5 bases). The V end lost 0 bases, the J end lost 4 bases, and 26 bases lay between the germline ends. The germline V gene has CDR1 SQVTM and CDR2 ANQGSEA. The CDR3 is made up of 19 amino acids. The CDR3 region is CSVEEGSPWRLTLADTQYF. CDR3 DNA sequence: TGCAGCGTTGAAGAGGGCTCCCCTTGGAGACTAACCCTTGCAGATACGCAGTATTTT.

The chain combines TRBV9 with TRBJ1-6, with 9 positions matching TRBD1. CDR3 length: 18 residues. Germline values: CDR1 SGDLS, CDR2 YYNGEE. With 0 bases clipped from V and 8 bases from J, the junction kept 12 bases outside the gene matches. CDR3 in amino acids: CASSVEPQGQGRDSPLHF. In DNA, the CDR3 is TGTGCCAGCAGCGTAGAGCCCCAAGGACAGGGGAGGGATTCACCCCTCCACTTT.

The rearrangement uses TRBV5-6 and TRBJ2-7; tentative D call: TRBD2 (5 bases). The CDR3 loop spans 12 amino acids. From germline, CDR1 is SGHDT and CDR2 YYEEEE. With 3 bases removed from V and 6 bases from J, the gap between germline ends came to 10 bases. The CDR3 spells CASSSLSGEQYF. The CDR3 DNA sequence: TGTGCCAGCAGCTCACTCAGCGGCGAGCAGTACTTC. Full variable domain (remainder filled in from reference TRBV5-6 and TRBJ2-7): DAGVTQSPTHLIKTRGQQVTLRCSPKSGHDTVSWYQQALGQGPQFIFQYYEEEERQRGNFPDRFSGHQFPNYSSELNVNALLLGDSALYLCASSSLSGEQYFGPGTRLTVT.

V usage is TRBV5-4 and J usage is TRBJ2-7; 9 bases map to TRBD1. The CDR3 consists of 14 residues. Losses at the gene ends were 0 bases for V and 4 bases for J; bases not matched to a gene: 2. Germline-derived CDR1 and CDR2 are SGHNT and YYREEE (reference sequence). For the CDR3, the DNA is TGTGCCAGCAGCTTGGGGACAGGGGAGTACGAGCAGTACTTC. As protein: CASSLGTGEYEQYF. The whole variable domain, remainder taken from reference TRBV5-4 and TRBJ2-7, is ETGVTQSPTHLIKTRGQQVTLRCSSQSGHNTVSWYQQALGQGPQFIFQYYREEENGRGNFPPRFSGLQFPNYSSELNVNALELDDSALYLCASSLGTGEYEQYFGPGTRLTVT.

V gene TRBV7-2 combines with J gene TRBJ1-2; 8 bases align to TRBD1. The CDR3 contains 15 residues. V dropped 0 bases and J dropped 4; count of bases not matched to a gene: 4. Germline V gene data show CDR1 as SGHTA and CDR2 as FQGNSA. CDR3 bases: TGTGCCAGCAGCTTAGCAGACAGGGGCCTCTATGGCTACACCTTC. Residues: CASSLADRGLYGYTF.

The CDR3, as DNA: TGTGCCATCAGTGGGACAGGGGGCACTGAAGCTTTCTTT. Translated, it gives CAISGTGGTEAFF. This sequence joins TRBV10-3 and TRBJ1-1; 10 bases match TRBD1. V shed 4 bases, J shed 4 bases, and the junction held 0 bases outside the gene matches. The germline gives CDR1 ENHRY, CDR2 SYGVKD. There are 13 residues in the CDR3.